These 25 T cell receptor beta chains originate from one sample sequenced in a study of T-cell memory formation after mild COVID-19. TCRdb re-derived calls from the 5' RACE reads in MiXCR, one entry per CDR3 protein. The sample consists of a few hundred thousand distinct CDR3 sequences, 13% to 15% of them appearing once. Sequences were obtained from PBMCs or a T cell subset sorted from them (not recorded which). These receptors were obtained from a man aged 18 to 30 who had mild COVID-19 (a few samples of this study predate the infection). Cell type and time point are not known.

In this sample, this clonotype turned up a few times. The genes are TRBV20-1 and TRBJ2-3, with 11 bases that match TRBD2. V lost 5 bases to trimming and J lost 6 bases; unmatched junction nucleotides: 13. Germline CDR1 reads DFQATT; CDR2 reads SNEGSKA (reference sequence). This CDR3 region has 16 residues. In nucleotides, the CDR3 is TGCAGTGCTCCCCAACTAGCGGGGGCGTACGGGGATACGCAGTATTTT. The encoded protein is CSAPQLAGAYGDTQYF.

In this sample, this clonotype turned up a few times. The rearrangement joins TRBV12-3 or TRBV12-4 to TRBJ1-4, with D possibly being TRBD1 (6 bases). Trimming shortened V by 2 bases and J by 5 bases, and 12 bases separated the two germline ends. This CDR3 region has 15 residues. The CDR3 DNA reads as TGTGCCAGCAGTTTACGACAGGCGGGGAATGAAAAACTGTTTTTT. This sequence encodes CASSLRQAGNEKLFF.

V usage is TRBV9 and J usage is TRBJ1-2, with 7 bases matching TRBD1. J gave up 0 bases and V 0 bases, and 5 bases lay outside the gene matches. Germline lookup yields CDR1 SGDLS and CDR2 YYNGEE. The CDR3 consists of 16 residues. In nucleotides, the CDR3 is TGTGCCAGCAGCGTAGACAACAGGGGTGCTAACTATGGCTACACCTTC. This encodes CASSVDNRGANYGYTF.

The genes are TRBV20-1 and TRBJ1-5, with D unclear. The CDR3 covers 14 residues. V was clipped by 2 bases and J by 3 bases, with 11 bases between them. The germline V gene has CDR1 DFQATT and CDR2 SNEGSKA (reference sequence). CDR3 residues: CSARRTAANQPQHF. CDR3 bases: TGCAGTGCTAGACGGACGGCCGCCAATCAGCCCCAGCATTTT.

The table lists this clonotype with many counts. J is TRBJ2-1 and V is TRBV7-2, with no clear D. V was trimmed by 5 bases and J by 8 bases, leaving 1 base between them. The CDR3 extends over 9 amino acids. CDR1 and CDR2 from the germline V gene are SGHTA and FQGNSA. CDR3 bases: TGTGCCAGCAGCGATGAGCAGTTCTTC. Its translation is CASSDEQFF. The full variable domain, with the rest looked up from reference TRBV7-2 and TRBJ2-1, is GAGVSQSPSNKVTEKGKDVELRCDPISGHTALYWYRQSLGQGLEFLIYFQGNSAPDKSGLPSDRFSAERTGGSVSTLTIQRTQQEDSAVYLCASSDEQFFGPGTRLTVL.

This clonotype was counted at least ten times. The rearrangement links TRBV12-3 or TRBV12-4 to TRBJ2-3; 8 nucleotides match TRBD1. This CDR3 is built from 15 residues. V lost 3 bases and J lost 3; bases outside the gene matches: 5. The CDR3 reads CASSLSGGATDTQYF. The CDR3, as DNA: TGTGCCAGCAGTTTGTCAGGGGGCGCGACAGATACGCAGTATTTT.

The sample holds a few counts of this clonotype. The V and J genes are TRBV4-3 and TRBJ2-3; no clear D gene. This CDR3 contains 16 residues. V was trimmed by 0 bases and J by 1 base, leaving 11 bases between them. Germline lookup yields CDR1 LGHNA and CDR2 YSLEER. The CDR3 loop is CASSQDFWEGTDTQYF. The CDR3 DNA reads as TGCGCCAGCAGCCAAGATTTCTGGGAAGGCACAGATACGCAGTATTTT.

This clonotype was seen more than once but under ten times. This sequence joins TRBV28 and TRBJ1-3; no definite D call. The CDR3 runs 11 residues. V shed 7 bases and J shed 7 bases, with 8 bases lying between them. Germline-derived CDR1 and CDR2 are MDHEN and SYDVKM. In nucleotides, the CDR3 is TGTGCCAGCACTTTGTATAACACCATATATTTT. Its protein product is CASTLYNTIYF. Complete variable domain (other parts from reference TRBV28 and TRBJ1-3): DVKVTQSSRYLVKRTGEKVFLECVQDMDHENMFWYRQDPGLGLRLIYFSYDVKMKEKGDIPEGYSVSREKKERFSLILESASTNQTSMYLCASTLYNTIYFGEGSWLTVV.

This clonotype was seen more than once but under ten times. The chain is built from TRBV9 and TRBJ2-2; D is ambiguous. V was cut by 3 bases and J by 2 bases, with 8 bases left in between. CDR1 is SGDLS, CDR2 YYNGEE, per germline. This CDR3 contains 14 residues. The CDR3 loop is CASSAPPNTGELFF. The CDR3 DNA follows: TGTGCCAGCAGCGCTCCTCCTAACACCGGGGAGCTGTTTTTT.

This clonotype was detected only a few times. The CDR3 nucleotides read TGTGCCAGCAGCCTGAGGACTGACTATGGCTACACCTTC. It encodes CASSLRTDYGYTF. The chain couples TRBV7-2 to TRBJ1-2; D gene unclear. The germline V and J ends were trimmed by 5 bases and 3 bases, with 10 bases remaining between them. Germline assignment: CDR1 SGHTA and CDR2 FQGNSA. The CDR3 is made up of 13 amino acids. Looking up the rest from reference TRBV7-2 and TRBJ1-2 gives the full variable domain: GAGVSQSPSNKVTEKGKDVELRCDPISGHTALYWYRQSLGQGLEFLIYFQGNSAPDKSGLPSDRFSAERTGGSVSTLTIQRTQQEDSAVYLCASSLRTDYGYTFGSGTRLTVV.

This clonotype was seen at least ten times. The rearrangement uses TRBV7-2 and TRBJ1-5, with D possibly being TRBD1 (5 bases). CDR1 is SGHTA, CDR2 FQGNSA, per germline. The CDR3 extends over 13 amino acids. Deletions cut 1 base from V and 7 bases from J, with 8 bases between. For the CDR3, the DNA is TGTGCCAGCAGCTTAGTCGGGGGGCAGCCCCAGCATTTT. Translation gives CASSLVGGQPQHF.

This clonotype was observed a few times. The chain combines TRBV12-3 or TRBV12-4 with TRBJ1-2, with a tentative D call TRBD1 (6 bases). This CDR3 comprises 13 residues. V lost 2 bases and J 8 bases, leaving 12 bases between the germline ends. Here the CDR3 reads CASSLLSGDGYTF. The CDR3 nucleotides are TGTGCCAGCAGTTTACTGTCAGGGGACGGCTACACCTTC.

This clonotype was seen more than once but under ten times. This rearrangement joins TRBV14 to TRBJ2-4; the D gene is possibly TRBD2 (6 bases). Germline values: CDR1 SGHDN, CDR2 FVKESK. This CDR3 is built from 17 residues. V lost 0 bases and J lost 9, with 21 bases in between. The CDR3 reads CASSQEPGLVGQSIQYF. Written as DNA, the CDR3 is TGTGCCAGCAGCCAAGAGCCGGGACTGGTGGGGCAAAGCATTCAGTACTTC.

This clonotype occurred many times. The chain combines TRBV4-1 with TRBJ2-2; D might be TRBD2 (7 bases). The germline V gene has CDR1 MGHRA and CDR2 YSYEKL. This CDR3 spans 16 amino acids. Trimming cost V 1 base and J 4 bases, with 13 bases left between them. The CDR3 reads CASSQAPGGFTGELFF. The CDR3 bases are TGCGCCAGCAGCCAAGCTCCGGGGGGCTTCACCGGGGAGCTGTTTTTT.

This CDR3 reads CASSFTGGGNTIYF. The CDR3 bases are TGTGCCAGCAGCTTTACAGGGGGTGGAAACACCATATATTTT. The genes are TRBV7-2 and TRBJ1-3; TRBD1 agrees at 8 bases. V lost 3 bases and J lost 3; bases outside the gene matches: 1. This CDR3 has 14 amino acids. Looked up from germline, CDR1 is SGHTA and CDR2 is FQGNSA.

The CDR3 sequence is CSASRGGARGTDTQYF. The CDR3 DNA sequence: TGCAGTGCTAGTCGCGGGGGAGCTCGGGGCACAGATACGCAGTATTTT. The chain combines TRBV20-1 with TRBJ2-3, with TRBD2 matching over 7 bases. Trimming cost V 3 bases and J 1 base; bases outside gene matches: 10. CDR3 length equals 16 residues. Germline-derived CDR1 and CDR2 are DFQATT and SNEGSKA (reference sequence).

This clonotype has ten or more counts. CDR3 sequence reads: CASSQDRSWDPTYNEQFF. CDR3 nucleotides: TGCGCCAGCAGCCAAGATAGGAGTTGGGATCCCACCTACAATGAGCAGTTCTTC. The V gene is TRBV4-3, the J gene TRBJ2-1; D is undetermined. Trimming pared 0 bases from V and 2 bases from J, leaving 17 bases between. The CDR3 runs 18 residues. Germline V gives CDR1 LGHNA, CDR2 YSLEER.

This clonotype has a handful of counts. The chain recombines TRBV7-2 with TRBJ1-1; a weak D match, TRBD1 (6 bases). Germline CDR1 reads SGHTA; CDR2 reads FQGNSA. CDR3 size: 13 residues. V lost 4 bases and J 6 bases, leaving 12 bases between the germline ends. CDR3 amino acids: CASSYRVESEAFF. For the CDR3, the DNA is TGTGCCAGCAGCTACAGGGTAGAGTCTGAAGCTTTCTTT.

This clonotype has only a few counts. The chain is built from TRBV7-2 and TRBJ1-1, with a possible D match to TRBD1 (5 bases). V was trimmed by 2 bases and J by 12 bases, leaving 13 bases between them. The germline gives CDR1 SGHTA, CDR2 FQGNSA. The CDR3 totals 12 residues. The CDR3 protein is CASSLYLGGTFF. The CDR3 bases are TGTGCCAGCAGCTTATACTTGGGGGGAACTTTCTTT.

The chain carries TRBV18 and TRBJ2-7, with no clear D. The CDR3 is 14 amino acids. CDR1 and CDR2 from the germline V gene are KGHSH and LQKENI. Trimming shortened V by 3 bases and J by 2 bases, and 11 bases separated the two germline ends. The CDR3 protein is CASSPVDGTYEQYV. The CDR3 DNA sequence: TGTGCCAGCTCACCTGTCGACGGTACCTACGAGCAGTACGTC.

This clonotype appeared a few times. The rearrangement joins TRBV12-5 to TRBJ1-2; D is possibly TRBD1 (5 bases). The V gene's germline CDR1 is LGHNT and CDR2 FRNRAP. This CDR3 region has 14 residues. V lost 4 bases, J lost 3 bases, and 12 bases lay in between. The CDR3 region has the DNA TGTGCTAGTGGTTCCGGGGGATTCTACTATGGCTACACCTTC. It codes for CASGSGGFYYGYTF.

The CDR3 sequence: CASSYSRYGGSQETQYF. The CDR3, as DNA: TGTGCCAGCAGTTACTCGAGATACGGGGGGAGTCAAGAGACCCAGTACTTC. V gene TRBV6-2 or TRBV6-3 combines with J gene TRBJ2-5; 7 bases are shared with TRBD2. Germline V lookup: CDR1 MNHEY, CDR2 SVGEGT. This CDR3 has 17 amino acids. The ends lost 0 bases at V and 2 bases at J; junction bases unmatched: 9.

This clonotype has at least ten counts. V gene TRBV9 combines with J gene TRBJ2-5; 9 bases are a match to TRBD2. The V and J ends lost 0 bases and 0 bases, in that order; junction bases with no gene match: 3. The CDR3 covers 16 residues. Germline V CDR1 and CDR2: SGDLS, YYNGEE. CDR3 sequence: CASSVASGDYQETQYF. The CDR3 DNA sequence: TGTGCCAGCAGCGTAGCTAGCGGGGATTACCAAGAGACCCAGTACTTC.

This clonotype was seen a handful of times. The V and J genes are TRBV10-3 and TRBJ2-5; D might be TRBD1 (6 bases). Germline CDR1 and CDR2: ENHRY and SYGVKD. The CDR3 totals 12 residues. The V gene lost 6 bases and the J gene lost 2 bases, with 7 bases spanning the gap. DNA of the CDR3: TGTGCCATCAGGGACAGTCAAGAGACCCAGTACTTC. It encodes CAIRDSQETQYF.

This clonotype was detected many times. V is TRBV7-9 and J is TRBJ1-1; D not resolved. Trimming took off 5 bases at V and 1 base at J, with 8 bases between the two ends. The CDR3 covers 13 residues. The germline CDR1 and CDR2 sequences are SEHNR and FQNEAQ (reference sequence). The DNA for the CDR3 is TGTGCCAGCAGCCCCCGCAGGAACACTGAAGCTTTCTTT. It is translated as CASSPRRNTEAFF.